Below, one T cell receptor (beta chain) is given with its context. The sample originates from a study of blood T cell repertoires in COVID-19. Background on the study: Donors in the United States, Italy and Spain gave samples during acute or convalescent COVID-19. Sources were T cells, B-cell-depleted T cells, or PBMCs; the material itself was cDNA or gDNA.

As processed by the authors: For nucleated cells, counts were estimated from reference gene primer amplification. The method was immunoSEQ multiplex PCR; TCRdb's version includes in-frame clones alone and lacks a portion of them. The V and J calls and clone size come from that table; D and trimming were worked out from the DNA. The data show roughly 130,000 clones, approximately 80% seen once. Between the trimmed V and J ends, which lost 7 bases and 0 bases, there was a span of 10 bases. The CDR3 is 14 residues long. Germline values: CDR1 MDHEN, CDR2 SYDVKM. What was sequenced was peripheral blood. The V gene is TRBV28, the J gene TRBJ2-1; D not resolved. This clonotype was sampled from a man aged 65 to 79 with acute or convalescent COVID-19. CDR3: CASKAPSSYNEQFF. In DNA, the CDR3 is TGTGCCAGCAAAGCCCCTAGCTCCTACAATGAGCAGTTCTTC.